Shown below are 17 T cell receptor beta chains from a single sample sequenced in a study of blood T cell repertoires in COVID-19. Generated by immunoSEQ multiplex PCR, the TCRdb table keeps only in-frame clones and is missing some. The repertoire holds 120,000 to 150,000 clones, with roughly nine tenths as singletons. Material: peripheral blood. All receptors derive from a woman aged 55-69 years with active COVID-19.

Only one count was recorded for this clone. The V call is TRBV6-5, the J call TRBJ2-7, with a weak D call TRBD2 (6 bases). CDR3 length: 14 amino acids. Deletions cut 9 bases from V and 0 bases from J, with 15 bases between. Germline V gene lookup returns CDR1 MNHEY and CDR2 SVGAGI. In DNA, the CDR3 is TGTGCCAGTTGGGCGGGGCCGAGCTCCTACGAGCAGTACTTC. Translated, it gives CASWAGPSSYEQYF.

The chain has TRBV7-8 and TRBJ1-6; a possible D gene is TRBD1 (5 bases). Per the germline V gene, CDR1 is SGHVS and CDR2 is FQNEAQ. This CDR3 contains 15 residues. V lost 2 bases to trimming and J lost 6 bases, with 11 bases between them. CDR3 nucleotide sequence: TGTGCCAGCAGCTTAAGGGGTCAGGCTAATTCACCCCTCCACTTT. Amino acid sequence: CASSLRGQANSPLHF.

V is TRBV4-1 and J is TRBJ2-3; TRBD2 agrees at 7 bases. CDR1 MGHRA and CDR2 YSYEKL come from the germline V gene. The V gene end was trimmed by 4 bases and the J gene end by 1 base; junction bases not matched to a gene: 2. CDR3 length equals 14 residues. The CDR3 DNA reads TGCGCCAGCAGCCGGGGACTACGCACAGATACGCAGTATTTT. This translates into CASSRGLRTDTQYF.

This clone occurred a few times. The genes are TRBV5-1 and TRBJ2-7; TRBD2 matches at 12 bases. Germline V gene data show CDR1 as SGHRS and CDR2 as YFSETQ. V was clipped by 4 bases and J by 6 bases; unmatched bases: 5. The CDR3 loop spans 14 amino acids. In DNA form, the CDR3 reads TGCGCCAGCAGCCAGACTAGCGGGAGTTTCGAGCAGTACTTC. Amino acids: CASSQTSGSFEQYF.

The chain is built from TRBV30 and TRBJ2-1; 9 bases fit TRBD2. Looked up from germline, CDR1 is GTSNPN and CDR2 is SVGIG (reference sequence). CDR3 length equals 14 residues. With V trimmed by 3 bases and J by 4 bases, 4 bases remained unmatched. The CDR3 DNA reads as TGTGCCTGGAGGCCTAGCGGGGTATACAATGAGCAGTTCTTC. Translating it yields CAWRPSGVYNEQFF.

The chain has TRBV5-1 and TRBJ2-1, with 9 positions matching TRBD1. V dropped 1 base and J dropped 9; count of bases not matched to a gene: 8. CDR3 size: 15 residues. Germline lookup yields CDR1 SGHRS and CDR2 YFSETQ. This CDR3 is CASSLTGQGVSEQFF. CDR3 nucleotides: TGCGCCAGCAGCTTGACGGGACAGGGAGTGTCTGAGCAGTTCTTC.

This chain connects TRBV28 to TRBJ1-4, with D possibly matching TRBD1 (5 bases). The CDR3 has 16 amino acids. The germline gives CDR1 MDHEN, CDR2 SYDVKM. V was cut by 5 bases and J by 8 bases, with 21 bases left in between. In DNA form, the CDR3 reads TGTGCCAGCAGTGGCTACGAGACGGGGGTGAAAGAAAAACTGTTTTTT. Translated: CASSGYETGVKEKLFF.

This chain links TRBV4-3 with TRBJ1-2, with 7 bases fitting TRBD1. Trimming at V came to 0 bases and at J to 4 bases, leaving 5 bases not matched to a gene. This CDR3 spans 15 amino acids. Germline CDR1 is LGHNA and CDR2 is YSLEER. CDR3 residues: CASSQEEGASYGYTF. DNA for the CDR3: TGCGCCAGCAGCCAAGAAGAGGGGGCTAGCTATGGCTACACCTTC.

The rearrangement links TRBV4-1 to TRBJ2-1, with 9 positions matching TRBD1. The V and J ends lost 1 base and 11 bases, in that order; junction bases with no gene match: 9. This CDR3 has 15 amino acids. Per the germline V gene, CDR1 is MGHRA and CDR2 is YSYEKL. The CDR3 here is CASSQGGQGRGKQFF. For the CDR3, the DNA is TGCGCCAGCAGCCAAGGGGGACAGGGACGTGGTAAGCAGTTCTTC.

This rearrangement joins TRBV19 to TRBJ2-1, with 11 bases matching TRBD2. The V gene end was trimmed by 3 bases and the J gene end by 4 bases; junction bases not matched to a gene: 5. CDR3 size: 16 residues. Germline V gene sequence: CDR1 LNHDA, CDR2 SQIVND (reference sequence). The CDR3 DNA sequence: TGTGCCAGTAGTATGACTAGCGGGAAGTTATACAATGAGCAGTTCTTC. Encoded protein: CASSMTSGKLYNEQFF.

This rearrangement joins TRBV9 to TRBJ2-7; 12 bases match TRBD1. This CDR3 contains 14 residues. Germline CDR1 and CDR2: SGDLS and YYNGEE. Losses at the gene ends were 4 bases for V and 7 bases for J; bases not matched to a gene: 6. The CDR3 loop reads CASSQGQGAGEQYF. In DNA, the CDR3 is TGTGCCAGCAGCCAGGGACAGGGGGCGGGGGAGCAGTACTTC.

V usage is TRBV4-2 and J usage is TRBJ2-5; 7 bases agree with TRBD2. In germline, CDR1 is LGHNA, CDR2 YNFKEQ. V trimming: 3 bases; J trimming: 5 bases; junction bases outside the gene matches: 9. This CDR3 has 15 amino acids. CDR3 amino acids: CASSQIWQGGETQYF. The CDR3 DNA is TGTGCCAGCAGCCAGATTTGGCAGGGAGGGGAGACCCAGTACTTC.

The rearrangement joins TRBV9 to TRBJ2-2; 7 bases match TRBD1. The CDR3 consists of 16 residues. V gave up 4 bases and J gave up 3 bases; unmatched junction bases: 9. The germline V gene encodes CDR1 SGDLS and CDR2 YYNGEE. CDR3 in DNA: TGTGCCAGCAGCCTCCGGCAGGGGGTGGACACCGGGGAGCTGTTTTTT. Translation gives CASSLRQGVDTGELFF.

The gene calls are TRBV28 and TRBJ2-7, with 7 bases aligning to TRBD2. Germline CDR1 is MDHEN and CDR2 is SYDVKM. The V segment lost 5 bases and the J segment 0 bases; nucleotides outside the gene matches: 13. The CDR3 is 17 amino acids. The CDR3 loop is CASSPYPASGSSYEQYF. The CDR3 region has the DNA TGTGCCAGCAGTCCCTACCCGGCTAGCGGTAGCTCCTACGAGCAGTACTTC.

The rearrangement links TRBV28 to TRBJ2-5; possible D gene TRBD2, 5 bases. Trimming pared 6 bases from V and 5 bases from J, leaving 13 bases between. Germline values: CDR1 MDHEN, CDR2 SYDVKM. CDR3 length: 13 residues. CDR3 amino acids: CASRRNGIETQYF. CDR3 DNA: TGTGCCAGCAGACGCAACGGGATTGAGACCCAGTACTTC.

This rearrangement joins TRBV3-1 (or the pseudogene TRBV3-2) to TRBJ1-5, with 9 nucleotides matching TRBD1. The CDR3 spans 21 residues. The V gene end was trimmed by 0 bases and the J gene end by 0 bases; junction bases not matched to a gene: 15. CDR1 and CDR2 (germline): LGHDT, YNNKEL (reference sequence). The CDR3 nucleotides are TGTGCCAGCAGCCAAGATTTTCAAGGGACAGGGCTGATTGATAGCAATCAGCCCCAGCATTTT. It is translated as CASSQDFQGTGLIDSNQPQHF.

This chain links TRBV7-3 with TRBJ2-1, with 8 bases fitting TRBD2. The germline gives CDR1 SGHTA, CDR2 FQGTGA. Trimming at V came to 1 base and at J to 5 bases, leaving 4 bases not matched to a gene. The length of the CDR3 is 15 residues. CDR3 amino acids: CASSLSRGRNNEQFF. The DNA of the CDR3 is TGTGCCAGCAGCTTAAGTCGCGGGAGGAACAATGAGCAGTTCTTC.